This T cell receptor (beta chain) was identified during a study of shared clonotypes between healthy human individuals. Study-level background: CD4 naive and memory got three plates each, CD8 naive two, CD8 memory one.

The naive CD8 subset, CD45RO-negative cells positively selected for CCR7, excluded terminally differentiated effector memory CD45RA+ cells. Donors included only healthy HIV-negative adults lacking recent acute infections or vaccinations. CDR1 and CDR2 from the germline V gene are SGHVS and FQNEAQ. CDR3 length: 15 residues. J lost 5 bases, V lost 5 bases, and 8 bases had no gene match. Deep-level running was used for the assay. Original data processing: ImmunoSEQ supplied junction-only sequences lacking quality scores, so filtering was different. The method was immunoSEQ multiplex PCR; TCRdb's version includes in-frame clones alone and lacks a portion of them. D and trimming were read from the DNA, whereas the V and J calls and clone size are those reported in that table. The repertoire holds some 2,100,000 clones, with approximately 94% as singletons.

The sample was naive CD8+ T cells from PBMCs. The chain recombines TRBV7-8 with TRBJ2-5; TRBD1 matches at 10 bases. The source of this sequence is a man younger than 35 in good health. Some clones in this sample may be carry-over from other donors' samples. CDR3 nucleotide sequence: TGTGCCAGCAGCCGGACCGACAGGGGGCAGGAGACCCAGTACTTC. Protein product: CASSRTDRGQETQYF.